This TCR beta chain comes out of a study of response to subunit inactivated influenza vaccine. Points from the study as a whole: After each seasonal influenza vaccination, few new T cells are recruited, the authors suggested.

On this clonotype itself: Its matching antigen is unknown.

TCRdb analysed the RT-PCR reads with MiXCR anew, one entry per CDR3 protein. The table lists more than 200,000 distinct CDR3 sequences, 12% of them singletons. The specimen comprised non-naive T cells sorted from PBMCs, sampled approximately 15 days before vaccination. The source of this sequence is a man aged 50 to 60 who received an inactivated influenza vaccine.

The CDR3 nucleotides read TGTGCCAGCAGCTGGAGCGGGGGGGCCTCAGATACGCAGTATTTT. Protein: CASSWSGGASDTQYF. The chain links TRBV5-4 to TRBJ2-3, with TRBD2 matching over 10 bases. This CDR3 region has 15 residues. Per the germline V gene, CDR1 is SGHNT and CDR2 is YYREEE (reference sequence). After removal of 3 bases from V and 4 bases from J, the junction contained 5 bases not matched to a gene.